This TCR beta chain was sequenced during a study of blood T cell repertoires in COVID-19. Study-wide background: Researchers got acute and convalescent COVID-19 samples from the United States, Italy and Spain. Sources were T cells, B-cell-depleted T cells, or PBMCs; the material itself was cDNA or gDNA.

Original processing notes: The authors estimated nucleated cell counts from reference gene primer amplification. Data came from immunoSEQ multiplex PCR; TCRdb stores just in-frame clones and leaves some out. That table supplies the V and J calls and clone size; D and trimming were determined from the DNA. This sample has approximately 140,000 clones; 80% to 90% occur once, and the top ten carry roughly 8%. Recruited during active infection, patients (from Seattle) were subsequently followed longitudinally. The CDR3 covers 13 residues. The V segment lost 5 bases and the J segment 4 bases; nucleotides outside the gene matches: 7. Germline V gene lookup returns CDR1 SQVTM and CDR2 ANQGSEA.

The rearrangement uses TRBV29-1 and TRBJ1-1, with TRBD1 matching over 7 bases. The clonotype was recovered from a woman aged 55-69 years with COVID-19, enrolled during active disease. Material for sequencing was peripheral blood. The CDR3 protein is CSVTQGRRTEAFF. CDR3 nucleotide sequence: TGCAGCGTTACACAGGGGCGCCGCACTGAAGCTTTCTTT.